This T cell receptor beta chain was captured in a study of OX40 agonist ivuxolimab in advanced cancers. Here immunoSEQ multiplex PCR was the method, and the copy in TCRdb shows in-frame clones only, minus some. The repertoire has about 94,000 clones, around nine tenths of them found once; the top ten carry more than 0.25%. Per the germline V gene, CDR1 is KGHSH and CDR2 is LQKENI. The CDR3 is 14 amino acids. V was trimmed by 3 bases and J by 4 bases, leaving 13 bases between them. The clonotype comes from an adult with an advanced solid tumor such as melanoma, head and neck, liver or kidney cancer. This chain connects TRBV18 to TRBJ2-7; D is undetermined. The specimen comprised CD4+ or CD8+ T cells sorted from blood, sampled in a trial of the OX40 agonist ivuxolimab. CDR3 nucleotide sequence: TGTGCCAGCTCACCCTTCTCACAGCAATACGAGCAGTACTTC. It is translated as CASSPFSQQYEQYF.